Listed below are T cell receptor beta chains from one sample, sequenced in a study of cytomegalovirus exposure and HLA in healthy donors. The data were produced by immunoSEQ multiplex PCR, yet TCRdb's version contains in-frame clones alone and is incomplete. The sample holds 150,000 or so clones, about three quarters seen once. The sample was PBMCs. These receptors came from a man aged 18-30 years in good health and CMV-seropositive. CDR3s include the opening cysteine and the closing phenylalanine or tryptophan. A D gene is named only where the DNA matches it firmly. Not all rows give a size; the values are once, few, many and, for expanded clones, a class.

abundance	v_gene	d_gene	j_gene	CDR3nt	CDR3aa
.	TRBV7-8	.	TRBJ1-1	TGTGCCAGCAGCCCAAGCCAGGGCACTGAAGCTTTCTTT	CASSPSQGTEAFF
.	TRBV4-1	TRBD1	TRBJ1-6	TGCGCCAGCAGCCAAGATGGGGGACAGGATTCACCCCTCCACTTT	CASSQDGGQDSPLHF
few	TRBV7-9	TRBD1	TRBJ1-5	TGTGCCAGCAGCGCAGGGGGAACTCAGCCCCAGCATTTT	CASSAGGTQPQHF
.	TRBV5-1	.	TRBJ2-2	TGCGCCAGCAGCTTGTCTATTAGCACCGGGGAGCTGTTTTTT	CASSLSISTGELFF
.	TRBV19	.	TRBJ1-5	TGTGCCACCTCCGACAGCAGCAATCAGCCCCAGCATTTT	CATSDSSNQPQHF
.	TRBV2	.	TRBJ2-1	TGTGCCAGCAATCCCATCGACAGAGGCTCCTACAATGAGCAGTTCTTC	CASNPIDRGSYNEQFF
.	TRBV6-1	.	TRBJ1-2	TGTGCCAGCAGTGACCACAGGTTCTACACCTTC	CASSDHRFYTF
.	TRBV2	.	TRBJ2-2	TGTGCCAGCAGTGATAACAGATACACCGGGGAGCTGTTTTTT	CASSDNRYTGELFF
.	TRBV30	.	TRBJ2-2	TGTGCCTGGACCCTCGGGGACACCGGGGAGCTGTTTTTT	CAWTLGDTGELFF
.	TRBV28	TRBD1	TRBJ1-1	TGTGCCAGCAGTTTCCCGGACAGGATGAACACTGAAGCTTTCTTT	CASSFPDRMNTEAFF
.	TRBV7-6	.	TRBJ2-2	TGTGCCAGCAGCTTAGGACACGGGGAGCTGTTTTTT	CASSLGHGELFF
.	TRBV7-3	.	TRBJ2-3	TGTGCCAGCAGCGCAGGGGCAGATACGCAGTATTTT	CASSAGADTQYF
.	TRBV5-6	.	TRBJ1-2	TGTGCCAGCAGCCCGGGTGGAGGGGCATTGAACTATGGCTACACCTTC	CASSPGGGALNYGYTF
.	TRBV10-3	.	TRBJ1-1	TGTGCCATCAGTGAGTCTGTACAGAATGGTTTAGAAGCTTTCTTT	CAISESVQNGLEAFF
.	TRBV9	TRBD2	TRBJ2-2	TGTGCCAGCAGCGAAAGCGGGGGAACCGGGGAGCTGTTTTTT	CASSESGGTGELFF
.	TRBV15	.	TRBJ1-6	TGTGCCACCAGCACCCCAGGGGTTTCACCCCTCCACTTT	CATSTPGVSPLHF
few	TRBV6-1	.	TRBJ2-1	TGTGCCAGCAGTCCCCTCAATGAGCAGTTCTTC	CASSPLNEQFF
.	TRBV5-1	TRBD2	TRBJ2-3	TGCGCCAGCAGCTTTACTAGCGGGGCAGATACGCAGTATTTT	CASSFTSGADTQYF
.	TRBV5-1	.	TRBJ1-3	TGCGCCAGCAGCTTGGAGGGGGGGAACCTCTCTGGAAACACCATATATTTT	CASSLEGGNLSGNTIYF
.	TRBV6-5	TRBD1	TRBJ1-6	TGTGCCAGCAGGGACAGGGTTTCACCCCTCCACTTT	CASRDRVSPLHF
once	TRBV7-6	TRBD1	TRBJ1-2	TGTGCCAGCAGCTTAGTTTCCAGGGGGCAGGATGGCTACACCTTC	CASSLVSRGQDGYTF
once	TRBV15	.	TRBJ2-3	TGTGCCACCGGGGCTGGGCCAGATACGCAGTATTTT	CATGAGPDTQYF
.	TRBV11-3	TRBD2	TRBJ2-1	TGTGCCAGCAGCTTAGGAGGAACTAGCGGTTACAATGAGCAGTTCTTC	CASSLGGTSGYNEQFF
.	TRBV2	TRBD1	TRBJ1-1	TGTGCCAGCAGTGGGGGACAGGGACCGATGAACACTGAAGCTTTCTTT	CASSGGQGPMNTEAFF
.	TRBV6-5	.	TRBJ1-2	TGTGCCAGCAGTCAAGACAGAATCTATGGCTACACCTTC	CASSQDRIYGYTF
many	TRBV6-1	.	TRBJ2-6	TGTGCCAGCAGTGCTTCGGTCTCTGGGGCCAACGTCCTGACTTTC	CASSASVSGANVLTF
.	TRBV7-8	TRBD1	TRBJ1-5	TGTGCCAGCAGCTTGCAGGGGGCAGGGGCGGATCAGCCCCAGCATTTT	CASSLQGAGADQPQHF
.	TRBV2	TRBD2	TRBJ2-3	TGTGCCAGTCCGGGACTAGAAAAAGATACGCAGTATTTT	CASPGLEKDTQYF
.	TRBV18	TRBD2	TRBJ2-3	TGTGCCAGCTCACTCCTTCACGTTCCTAGCGGGGGGTTTACAGATACGCAGTATTTT	CASSLLHVPSGGFTDTQYF
.	TRBV6-1	.	TRBJ1-3	TGTGCCAGCAGCCTTGACAGGAGTGGAAACACCATATATTTT	CASSLDRSGNTIYF
.	TRBV9	TRBD2	TRBJ2-5	TGTGCCAGCACCTCGGGACTAGCGGAACAAGAGACCCAGTACTTC	CASTSGLAEQETQYF
.	TRBV6-1	TRBD1	TRBJ2-1	TGTGCCAGCAGTGTCAGGGGGCCCTCTTCCTACAATGAGCAGTTCTTC	CASSVRGPSSYNEQFF
few	TRBV4-1	.	TRBJ2-4	TGCGCCAGCAGCCAAGGGGATGGGGGGGGGCAATCTCTAATAGCCAAAAACATTCAGTACTTC	CASSQGDGGGQSLIAKNIQYF
.	TRBV6-1	.	TRBJ2-3	TGTGCCAGCAGTGCCAGGGGACCGGATACGCAGTATTTT	CASSARGPDTQYF
.	TRBV6-6	TRBD2	TRBJ2-1	TGTGCCAGCAGCCGCGCTAGCGGGGGGGAGGGAGAGCAGTTCTTC	CASSRASGGEGEQFF
.	TRBV7-2	.	TRBJ1-1	TGTGCCAGCAGTGGGTCAGGGTTGAACACTGAAGCTTTCTTT	CASSGSGLNTEAFF
.	TRBV7-2	.	TRBJ1-5	TGTGCCAGCAGCCCGTCACTTAGCGGGGGCGGAAGGGTCAATCAGCCCCAGCATTTT	CASSPSLSGGGRVNQPQHF
once	TRBV5-4	.	TRBJ2-2	TGTGCCAGCAGCGATAGGACACGCACCGGGGAGCTGTTTTTT	CASSDRTRTGELFF
.	TRBV5-8	TRBD1	TRBJ2-1	TGTGCCAGCAGCCCTGTGGCAGGGGGCAAGAATGAGCAGTTCTTC	CASSPVAGGKNEQFF
.	TRBV11-3	.	TRBJ2-2	TGTGCCAGCAGCTTAGTTGGCTGGAGCGGGGAGCTGTTTTTT	CASSLVGWSGELFF
.	TRBV6-1	TRBD1	TRBJ1-2	TGTGCCAGCAGTCGCCGACAGGGATCTAACTATGGCTACACCTTC	CASSRRQGSNYGYTF
.	TRBV2	TRBD1	TRBJ1-5	TGTGCCAGCAGTGAGGGTCCGGGACAGGGATTACATAGCAATCAGCCCCAGCATTTT	CASSEGPGQGLHSNQPQHF
.	TRBV30	.	TRBJ1-3	TGTGCCTGGAGTTTCGGTGGAAACACCATATATTTT	CAWSFGGNTIYF
.	TRBV5-6	TRBD2	TRBJ2-3	TGTGCCAGCAGCTTAACTAGCGGGGGGAGGTCGTTAGATACGCAGTATTTT	CASSLTSGGRSLDTQYF
.	TRBV5-1	TRBD2	TRBJ2-1	TGCGCCAGCAGCTGGGGACAGACTAGCGGAGGTTACAATGAGCAGTTCTTC	CASSWGQTSGGYNEQFF
.	TRBV19	TRBD1	TRBJ1-2	TGTGCCGGTCAGGGGGCGGAAGGCTACACCTTC	CAGQGAEGYTF
once	TRBV7-9	TRBD2	TRBJ2-3	TGTGCCAGCAGCCCCGAGGGGCCAGCGGGGGCCCGAGGAGATACGCAGTATTTT	CASSPEGPAGARGDTQYF
.	TRBV19	.	TRBJ1-3	TGTGCCAGTCGGTACCCCGGGGGCACCATATATTTT	CASRYPGGTIYF
.	TRBV6-6	TRBD1	TRBJ2-2	TGTGCCAGCAGCAAAACCGGGACAGGGACCGGGGAGCTGTTTTTT	CASSKTGTGTGELFF
few	TRBV5-1	TRBD1	TRBJ1-4	TGCGCCAGCAGCACAGGACAGGGTAATAATGAAAAACTGTTTTTT	CASSTGQGNNEKLFF
.	TRBV6-1	.	TRBJ2-1	TGTGCCAGCAGGGCCGAAGGGGGGGCGAGCTATGAGCAGTTCTTC	CASRAEGGASYEQFF
once	TRBV4-1	.	TRBJ2-1	TGCGCCAGCAGCGACGCGGGTTGGGAGCAGTTCTTC	CASSDAGWEQFF
.	TRBV7-9	.	TRBJ2-5	TGTGCCAGCAGCTCGGCTGGGCAGCAAGAGACCCAGTACTTC	CASSSAGQQETQYF
.	TRBV15	TRBD2	TRBJ2-1	TGTGCCACCAGCGTAGGACTAGCTGATGGCAATGAGCAGTTCTTC	CATSVGLADGNEQFF
.	TRBV11-3	.	TRBJ2-3	TGTGCCAGCAGCCCAACCTCGGGCACAGATACGCAGTATTTT	CASSPTSGTDTQYF
.	TRBV6-1	.	TRBJ1-1	TGTGCCAGCACTCGAGAGGGCGGCACTGAAGCTTTCTTT	CASTREGGTEAFF
.	TRBV5-1	.	TRBJ1-2	TGCGCCAGCAGCTTTGAGGGGACATCACCTTACACCTTC	CASSFEGTSPYTF
.	TRBV18	.	TRBJ1-5	TGTGCCAGCTCACCAAGCCCGGGGAGCAATCAGCCCCAGCATTTT	CASSPSPGSNQPQHF
.	TRBV29-1	TRBD1	TRBJ1-4	TGCAGCGCCGCCGGGACAGTTAATGAAAAACTGTTTTTT	CSAAGTVNEKLFF
.	TRBV25-1	TRBD2	TRBJ2-3	TGTGCCAGCAGTAGCGGGGGCCCCACAGATACGCAGTATTTT	CASSSGGPTDTQYF